The entry below gives a single TCR beta chain sequence along with its context. No antigen is known for it. The PCR ran on 60 Vbeta and 13 Jbeta primers. Measured with immunoSEQ multiplex PCR; TCRdb has only the in-frame clones, and not every one. The sample records roughly 180,000 clones, around 76% being singletons. The ends lost 5 bases at V and 4 bases at J; junction bases unmatched: 3. CDR1 is SGHTA, CDR2 FQGTGA, per germline. CDR3 length equals 15 residues. These data originate in a study of cytomegalovirus exposure and HLA in healthy donors. Study background: From around 180 million T cells, an earlier analysis saw 90 million to 130 million unique TCR beta sequences. Drawn from HLA-typed donors, approximately 86 million unique TCRs were held in an early data release. Study results and caveats: Follow-up analysis found HLA locus-dependent TCR association rates, highest for DRB1 and lowest for HLA-C.

Donors consisted of healthy bone marrow donors. The sample consisted of PBMCs. The source of this sequence is a man between 35 and 55 years old in good health and CMV-seronegative. This chain uses TRBV7-3 with TRBJ2-5; 14 positions agree with TRBD2. CDR3 in amino acids: CASSPGLAGGETQYF. The CDR3 DNA follows: TGTGCCAGCAGCCCCGGACTAGCGGGAGGAGAGACCCAGTACTTC.